The rows below give T cell receptor beta chains drawn from one sample of a study of shared clonotypes between healthy human individuals. Generated by immunoSEQ multiplex PCR, the TCRdb table keeps only in-frame clones and is missing some. Here the sample spans 2 million to 2.5 million clones, 90% to 95% being singletons. Sequenced: naive CD8+ T cells from PBMCs. These receptors were taken from a man younger than 30 in good health. Some clones in this sample may be carry-over from other donors' samples. The CDR3 runs from the conserved cysteine through the conserved F or W. The order of the fields is V gene, J gene, CDR3 protein.

TRBV9	TRBJ2-5	CASSLGHLEETQYF
TRBV28	TRBJ2-7	CASIPYRGVRGEQYF
TRBV14	TRBJ2-7	CASSQGLRDSHLYEQYF
TRBV25-1	TRBJ2-1	CASSVLADYNEQFF
TRBV9	TRBJ1-4	CASSGDGEKLFF
TRBV5-1	TRBJ2-3	CASSPGDSSFTDTQYF
TRBV4-3	TRBJ2-1	CASSHAGGGLNEQFF
TRBV19	TRBJ2-1	CASSIGDLYNEQFF
TRBV21-1	TRBJ2-6	CASTSGGRLGPSGANVLTF
TRBV9	TRBJ2-2	CASSVGLADLGTGELFF
TRBV18	TRBJ2-7	CASSPARAYEQYF
TRBV4-2	TRBJ1-2	CASSQDVRLGNYGYTF
TRBV19	TRBJ1-5	CASSMGPGSNQPQHF
TRBV7-9	TRBJ1-1	CASSKDENTEAFF
TRBV18	TRBJ1-1	CASSPGGGVGNTEAFF
TRBV19	TRBJ2-7	CASSDPTGTGFYEQYF
TRBV11-2	TRBJ2-6	CASSTDRVYSGANVLTF
TRBV9	TRBJ2-7	CASSVGSRGNEQYF
TRBV27	TRBJ2-7	CASSLRGPQAYEQYF
TRBV30	TRBJ2-7	CAGGDYEQYF
TRBV7-9	TRBJ2-7	CASSLARIGGRLGYEQYF
TRBV27	TRBJ2-7	CASSLQNPSYEQYF
TRBV27	TRBJ2-2	CASSLGGWGTGELFF
TRBV28	TRBJ1-1	CASRTTPGKKAFF